Listed below are T cell receptor beta chains from one sample, sequenced in a study of cytomegalovirus exposure and HLA in healthy donors. Measured with immunoSEQ multiplex PCR; TCRdb has only the in-frame clones, and not every one. The table shows fewer than 150,000 clones, with 70% occurring only once. The sample taken for sequencing was PBMCs. These receptors originate from a woman aged 30 to 39 in good health and CMV-seronegative. Both conserved end residues are part of each CDR3. D genes are given only for firm matches. Expanded clones are given a class, and other clones once, few, many or no size at all.

>TRBV7-3|-|TRBJ2-5|few
TGTGCCAGCAGCGCCGAGAGGGGGGAGACCCAGTACTTC
CASSAERGETQYF
>TRBV7-2|TRBD1|TRBJ2-1|-
TGTGCCAGCAAGTCGGACAGGGACCACAATGAGCAGTTCTTC
CASKSDRDHNEQFF
>TRBV18|-|TRBJ1-5|few
TGTGCCAGCTCACCACCCACGGCGGGCGATCAGCCCCAGCATTTT
CASSPPTAGDQPQHF
>TRBV19|-|TRBJ1-1|-
TGTGCCAGTAGTATAGTGGGGGCGCTGAACACTGAAGCTTTCTTT
CASSIVGALNTEAFF
>TRBV7-9|TRBD2|TRBJ2-7|-
TGTGCCAGCAGCAAACCGGGACTAGCGGGAGGCTTATACGAGCAGTACTTC
CASSKPGLAGGLYEQYF
>TRBV28|-|TRBJ1-1|-
TGTGCCAGCAGAAGAGGGGGGGCGAACACTGAAGCTTTCTTT
CASRRGGANTEAFF
>TRBV4-1|-|TRBJ1-2|once
TGCGCCAGCAGCCGAACAACAGGGAACTATGGCTACACCTTC
CASSRTTGNYGYTF
>TRBV6-1|-|TRBJ2-3|-
TGTGCCAGCAGTGACGCTCAGCGGGGCACAGATACGCAGTATTTT
CASSDAQRGTDTQYF
>TRBV20-1|-|TRBJ2-3|few
TGCAGTGCCGGCTACGGGGATACGCAGTATTTT
CSAGYGDTQYF
>TRBV5-5|-|TRBJ2-5|-
TGTGCCAGCAGCCGATTCAGGGAATCGAGAAACCAAGAGACCCAGTACTTC
CASSRFRESRNQETQYF
>TRBV27|TRBD2|TRBJ2-1|-
TGTGCCAGCAGCTGGAGCGGGACCTCCTACAATGAGCAGTTCTTC
CASSWSGTSYNEQFF
>TRBV6-4|TRBD1|TRBJ2-7|few
TGTGCCAGCAGCCAAGGGACAGGGGCCTACGAGCAGTACTTC
CASSQGTGAYEQYF
>TRBV6-1|-|TRBJ2-7|-
TGTGCCAGCCGCCAGGGTTTGTCCTACGAGCAGTACTTC
CASRQGLSYEQYF
>TRBV28|TRBD1|TRBJ2-1|-
TGTGCCAGCAGTCCCGGACAGGGGAGGTACAATGAGCAGTTCTTC
CASSPGQGRYNEQFF
>TRBV11-2|-|TRBJ2-5|-
TGTGCCAGCAGCTTAGCGGGAGCCTCAGAGACCCAGTACTTC
CASSLAGASETQYF
>TRBV27|TRBD1|TRBJ2-2|-
TGTGCCAGCAGAAGGGACAGAAACACCGGGGAGCTGTTTTTT
CASRRDRNTGELFF
>TRBV18|TRBD1|TRBJ2-7|-
TGTGCCAGCTCACCAATGAGTCGAGGGACAGGGTCCGGGGAGCAGTACTTC
CASSPMSRGTGSGEQYF
>TRBV21-1|-|TRBJ2-7|-
TGTGCCAGCAGCTCCACTTGGACAGCCTCCTACGAGCAGTACTTC
CASSSTWTASYEQYF
>TRBV19|-|TRBJ1-2|-
TGTGCCAGCCAGCAACAGGGTCGCTATGGCTACACCTTC
CASQQQGRYGYTF
>TRBV7-3|TRBD1|TRBJ1-4|once
TGTGCCAGCAGCCTCCCGGACAGGTGGATTAATGAAAAACTGTTTTTT
CASSLPDRWINEKLFF
>TRBV11-2|-|TRBJ2-1|-
TGTGCCAGCAGCTTAGCGGGTGGTTCCAATGAGCAGTTCTTC
CASSLAGGSNEQFF
>TRBV5-4|TRBD1|TRBJ2-5|-
TGTGCCAGCAGCCCTGAGGGACAGGGGGCGTCAGAGACCCAGTACTTC
CASSPEGQGASETQYF
>TRBV28|-|TRBJ2-1|-
TGTGCCAGCACTCCTCCTACCCACTACAATGAGCAGTTCTTC
CASTPPTHYNEQFF
>TRBV28|TRBD1|TRBJ1-5|-
TGTGCCAGCAGTTTCCCACAGGGGGCTGGAAAAATGCAGCCCCAGCATTTT
CASSFPQGAGKMQPQHF
>TRBV28|TRBD2|TRBJ2-1|-
TGTGCCAGCAGTTCCGCGGCTAGCGGGGACAATGAGCAGTTCTTC
CASSSAASGDNEQFF
>TRBV28|-|TRBJ1-4|-
TGTGCCAGCAGTTTAGGCTTTAATGAAAAACTGTTTTTT
CASSLGFNEKLFF
>TRBV7-3|TRBD1|TRBJ2-2|-
TGTGCCAGCAGCTCGGGACAGGGTCGTACCGGGGAGCTGTTTTTT
CASSSGQGRTGELFF
>TRBV19|-|TRBJ1-6|-
TGTGCCAGTAGTACCCCGACAGGAGTTAATTCACCCCTCCACTTT
CASSTPTGVNSPLHF
>TRBV9|-|TRBJ1-5|-
TGTGCCAGCAGCGTAGACAACAGTCAGCCCCAGCATTTT
CASSVDNSQPQHF
>TRBV14|-|TRBJ2-1|-
TGTGCCAGCAGCCAAGAGGCAATTTACAATGAGCAGTTCTTC
CASSQEAIYNEQFF
>TRBV28|-|TRBJ2-3|-
TGTGCCAGCAGTTTATGGACAGGCGGACGCACAGATACGCAGTATTTT
CASSLWTGGRTDTQYF
>TRBV4-1|TRBD2|TRBJ2-1|-
TGCGCCAGCAGCCAATCTGGCTACGGGGGGGGCTCCTACAATGAGCAGTTCTTC
CASSQSGYGGGSYNEQFF
>TRBV5-1|-|TRBJ2-1|-
TGCGCCAGCAGCCCGGAAGAACGCCGGGACATCGATAATGAGCAGTTCTTC
CASSPEERRDIDNEQFF
>TRBV7-3|TRBD2|TRBJ2-5|-
TGTGCCAGCAGCTTAAGTGGGGCGGGGGGGCCTTTCCAAGAGACCCAGTACTTC
CASSLSGAGGPFQETQYF
>TRBV30|TRBD2|TRBJ2-1|-
TGTGCGGGAGGGACTAGCGGAGGGTCGGTCTTC
CAGGTSGGSVF
>TRBV7-9|TRBD1|TRBJ1-3|-
TGTGCCAGCAGCGCAACTCCGGGACAGGGGAGGCCCAATATCTATTTT
CASSATPGQGRPNIYF
>TRBV5-1|TRBD1|TRBJ2-7|-
TGCGCCAGCAGCTCCAACCGGGACAGGGAGCAGTACTTC
CASSSNRDREQYF
>TRBV6-6|-|TRBJ1-5|-
TGTGCCAGCACCCTGAGCAATCAGCCCCAGCATTTT
CASTLSNQPQHF
>TRBV2|-|TRBJ1-1|-
TGTGCCAGCAGCTTGGACAGGAACACTGAAGCTTTCTTT
CASSLDRNTEAFF